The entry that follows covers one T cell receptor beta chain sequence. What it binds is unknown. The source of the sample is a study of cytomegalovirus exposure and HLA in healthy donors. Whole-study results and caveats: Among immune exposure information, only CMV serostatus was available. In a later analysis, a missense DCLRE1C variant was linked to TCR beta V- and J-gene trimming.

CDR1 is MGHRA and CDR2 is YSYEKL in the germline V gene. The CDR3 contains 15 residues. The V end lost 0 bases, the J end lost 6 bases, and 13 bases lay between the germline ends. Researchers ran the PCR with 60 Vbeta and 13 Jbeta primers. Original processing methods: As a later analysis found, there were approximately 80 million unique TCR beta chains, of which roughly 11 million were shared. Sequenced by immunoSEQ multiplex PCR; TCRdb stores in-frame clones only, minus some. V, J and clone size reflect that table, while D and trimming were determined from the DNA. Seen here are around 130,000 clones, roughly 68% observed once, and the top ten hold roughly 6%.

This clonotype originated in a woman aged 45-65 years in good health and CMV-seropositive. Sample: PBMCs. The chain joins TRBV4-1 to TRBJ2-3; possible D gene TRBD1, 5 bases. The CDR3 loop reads CASSQDGAAWDTQYF. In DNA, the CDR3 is TGCGCCAGCAGCCAAGATGGGGCTGCATGGGATACGCAGTATTTT.